The 16 T cell receptor beta chains listed next were all sequenced from one sample in a study of blood T cell repertoires in COVID-19. Clones were sequenced by immunoSEQ multiplex PCR, and TCRdb holds only the in-frame ones, with some missing. The sample shows about 380,000 clones, around 87% of them seen only once. Sample: PBMCs or T cells enriched from blood (not recorded which). Receptors were obtained from a man aged 30 to 45 who had recovered from COVID-19.

The sample holds one count of this clone. The rearrangement links TRBV20-1 to TRBJ2-1; 9 nucleotides line up with TRBD2. Germline loops: CDR1 DFQATT, CDR2 SNEGSKA (reference sequence). The CDR3 is made up of 14 amino acids. The V gene end was trimmed by 3 bases and the J gene end by 3 bases; junction bases not matched to a gene: 3. As DNA, the CDR3 is TGCAGTGCTAGTCTAGCGGGGTTCTACAATGAGCAGTTCTTC. The encoded protein is CSASLAGFYNEQFF.

This rearrangement joins TRBV14 to TRBJ2-7; tentatively, D is TRBD2 (5 bases). Germline CDR1 SGHDN, CDR2 FVKESK. This CDR3 has 15 amino acids. V lost 0 bases and J 3 bases, leaving 12 bases between the germline ends. CDR3 sequence: CASSQDWAAVYEQYF. The CDR3 nucleotides read TGTGCCAGCAGCCAAGATTGGGCAGCGGTCTACGAGCAGTACTTC.

Only one count was recorded for this clone. The chain joins TRBV7-6 to TRBJ1-1, with a tentative D call TRBD1 (6 bases). The CDR3 spans 16 residues. Germline lookup yields CDR1 SGHVS and CDR2 FNYEAQ. The V end lost 1 base, the J end lost 1 base, and 13 bases lay between the germline ends. CDR3 DNA sequence: TGTGCCAGCAGCTTAGACGGAAACAGGGCGAACACTGAAGCTTTCTTT. Amino acid sequence: CASSLDGNRANTEAFF. Full variable domain (outside the CDR3, taken from reference TRBV7-6 and TRBJ1-1): GAGVSQSPRYKVTKRGQDVALRCDPISGHVSLYWYRQALGQGPEFLTYFNYEAQQDKSGLPNDRFSAERPEGSISTLTIQRTEQRDSAMYRCASSLDGNRANTEAFFGQGTRLTVV.

The chain couples TRBV18 to TRBJ1-6, with D unclear. The CDR3 loop spans 17 amino acids. Germline CDR1 and CDR2: KGHSH and LQKENI. Between the trimmed V and J ends, which lost 3 bases and 6 bases, there was a span of 18 bases. CDR3: CASSPMVGTQLNSPLHF. In nucleotides, the CDR3 is TGTGCCAGCTCACCCATGGTTGGAACACAGCTTAATTCACCCCTCCACTTT. The full variable domain, rest sourced from reference TRBV18 and TRBJ1-6, is NAGVMQNPRHLVRRRGQEARLRCSPMKGHSHVYWYRQLPEEGLKFMVYLQKENIIDESGMPKERFSAEFPKEGPSILRIQQVVRGDSAAYFCASSPMVGTQLNSPLHFGNGTRLTVT.

This clone has a handful of counts. J is TRBJ1-3 and V is TRBV7-2, with a weak D call TRBD1 (6 bases). V lost 4 bases, J lost 0 bases, and 16 bases lay in between. Germline V gene lookup returns CDR1 SGHTA and CDR2 FQGNSA. The CDR3 is 17 residues long. In DNA form, the CDR3 reads TGTGCCAGCAGCTCTCTCCTGGACAGTTTCTCTGGAAACACCATATATTTT. Amino acid sequence: CASSSLLDSFSGNTIYF.

The chain is built from TRBV9 and TRBJ1-2, with TRBD1 identical over 8 bases. CDR1 and CDR2 from the germline V gene are SGDLS and YYNGEE. This CDR3 is 12 amino acids long. V was pared by 3 bases and J by 7 bases, with 2 bases of the junction left unmatched. CDR3 DNA sequence: TGTGCCAGCAGCGCAGGGGGCGGTGGCTACACCTTC. This sequence encodes CASSAGGGGYTF.

The rearrangement links TRBV5-1 to TRBJ2-1, with D possibly TRBD1 on 5 matching bases. Germline lookup yields CDR1 SGHRS and CDR2 YFSETQ. The CDR3 is 14 residues long. The V and J ends lost 7 bases and 2 bases respectively, with 13 bases between them. CDR3 residues: CASGSGSPYNEQFF. CDR3 in DNA: TGCGCCAGCGGTTCAGGGTCACCCTACAATGAGCAGTTCTTC.

J is TRBJ1-1 and V is TRBV7-3, with 7 bases matching TRBD1. This CDR3 is built from 17 residues. After removal of 6 bases from V and 6 bases from J, the junction contained 19 bases not matched to a gene. Germline loops: CDR1 SGHTA, CDR2 FQGTGA. The CDR3 coding sequence is TGTGCCAGCAGGAGCCGGGACAGCCCTATATTAGACTCTGAAGCTTTCTTT. Translated, it gives CASRSRDSPILDSEAFF. Full variable domain (missing parts from reference TRBV7-3 and TRBJ1-1): GAGVSQTPSNKVTEKGKYVELRCDPISGHTALYWYRQSLGQGPEFLIYFQGTGAADDSGLPNDRFFAVRPEGSVSTLKIQRTERGDSAVYLCASRSRDSPILDSEAFFGQGTRLTVV.

The gene calls are TRBV9 and TRBJ2-3; unclear D gene. CDR3 length: 13 amino acids. V dropped 4 bases and J dropped 0 bases, with 6 bases sitting between them. Looked up from germline, CDR1 is SGDLS and CDR2 is YYNGEE. CDR3: CASSPSSTDTQYF. The CDR3, as DNA: TGTGCCAGCAGCCCCTCTAGCACAGATACGCAGTATTTT. The complete variable domain, with remaining parts taken from reference TRBV9 and TRBJ2-3, reads DSGVTQTPKHLITATGQRVTLRCSPRSGDLSVYWYQQSLDQGLQFLIQYYNGEERAKGNILERFSAQQFPDLHSELNLSSLELGDSALYFCASSPSSTDTQYFGPGTRLTVL.

The chain carries TRBV7-8 and TRBJ1-2, with no clear D. V was clipped by 1 base and J by 7 bases, with 13 bases between them. Germline values: CDR1 SGHVS, CDR2 FQNEAQ. The CDR3 has 14 amino acids. CDR3 in amino acids: CASSLGPRQGGYTF. DNA of the CDR3: TGTGCCAGCAGCTTAGGACCAAGACAAGGTGGCTACACCTTC. Looking up the rest from reference TRBV7-8 and TRBJ1-2 gives the full variable domain: GAGVSQSPRYKVAKRGQDVALRCDPISGHVSLFWYQQALGQGPEFLTYFQNEAQLDKSGLPSDRFFAERPEGSVSTLKIQRTQQEDSAVYLCASSLGPRQGGYTFGSGTRLTVV.

This rearrangement joins TRBV6-5 to TRBJ1-3; TRBD1 matches 7 bases. This CDR3 has 15 residues. Germline lookup yields CDR1 MNHEY and CDR2 SVGAGI. The trim removed 2 bases at V and 4 bases at J, leaving 5 bases unmatched. The CDR3 DNA sequence: TGTGCCAGCAGTTACGGTAGGGGGCAAGGAAACACCATATATTTT. Amino acid sequence: CASSYGRGQGNTIYF.

The rearrangement uses TRBV6-5 and TRBJ1-3; D is uncertain. The germline gives CDR1 MNHEY, CDR2 SVGAGI. This CDR3 is built from 15 residues. Trimming took 8 bases from V and 0 from J, leaving 14 bases between them. The CDR3 loop reads CASSFIGNSGNTIYF. The CDR3 coding sequence is TGTGCCAGCTCCTTTATCGGGAACTCTGGAAACACCATATATTTT.

The chain has TRBV5-1 and TRBJ2-7; 8 bases map to TRBD2. This CDR3 comprises 14 residues. Germline CDR1 reads SGHRS; CDR2 reads YFSETQ. J gave up 3 bases and V 3 bases, and 5 bases lay outside the gene matches. CDR3 sequence reads: CASSWRAGDYEQYF. In nucleotides, the CDR3 is TGCGCCAGCAGCTGGAGAGCGGGGGACTACGAGCAGTACTTC.

The CDR3 DNA follows: TGCGCCAGCAGCCAACACGACACAGGCGGCGGCTACACCTTC. The encoded protein is CASSQHDTGGGYTF. The chain joins TRBV4-1 to TRBJ1-2; perhaps TRBD1 as D (5 bases). The V end lost 2 bases, the J end lost 8 bases, and 15 bases lay between the germline ends. The CDR3 is made up of 14 amino acids. Germline CDR1 MGHRA, CDR2 YSYEKL.

This chain joins TRBV7-2 and TRBJ1-6; D gene unclear. V was pared by 3 bases and J by 7 bases, with 13 bases between. The V gene's germline CDR1 is SGHTA and CDR2 FQGNSA. The CDR3 covers 15 residues. CDR3 amino acids: CASSFYGVTNSPLHF. The CDR3 nucleotides are TGTGCCAGCAGCTTTTACGGGGTGACCAATTCACCCCTCCACTTT.

This clone appeared many times. This rearrangement joins TRBV5-4 to TRBJ1-4; no clear D. V lost 1 base and J 0 bases, leaving 4 bases between the germline ends. The CDR3 extends over 14 amino acids. Germline V CDR1 and CDR2: SGHNT, YYREEE (reference sequence). The CDR3 here is CASSLSATNEKLFF. Here the CDR3 DNA reads TGTGCCAGCAGCTTGTCCGCAACTAATGAAAAACTGTTTTTT.